Each of the 23 T cell receptor beta chains below was sequenced from the same sample in a study of blood T cell repertoires in COVID-19. Here immunoSEQ multiplex PCR was the method, and the copy in TCRdb shows in-frame clones only, minus some. Seen here are some 48,000 clones, 83% observed once, and the top ten hold around 4.9%. Sequenced: peripheral blood. These receptors all come from a human donor in a cohort sampled during active COVID-19.

This chain links TRBV9 with TRBJ2-3; 9 nucleotides agree with TRBD1. CDR1 and CDR2 from the germline V gene are SGDLS and YYNGEE. The CDR3 runs to 16 residues. Germline trimming cut 0 bases from V and 3 bases from J; bases unmatched to any gene: 5. The CDR3 bases are TGTGCCAGCAGCGTAGGGGGACAGGGAGAAACAGATACGCAGTATTTT. It translates to CASSVGGQGETDTQYF.

The chain has TRBV10-3 and TRBJ2-3; tentatively, D is TRBD2 (7 bases). Germline V gene sequence: CDR1 ENHRY, CDR2 SYGVKD. The CDR3 is 15 residues long. V was cut by 0 bases and J by 9 bases, with 16 bases left in between. CDR3 region: CAISESGGARGTQYF. CDR3 DNA: TGTGCCATCAGTGAGTCGGGGGGGGCCCGAGGGACGCAGTATTTT.

CDR3 DNA sequence: TGTGCCAGCAGCTTAGGGCAACCGGGACAGAGTAATGAAAAACTGTTTTTT. This encodes CASSLGQPGQSNEKLFF. V usage is TRBV11-2 and J usage is TRBJ1-4; 7 bases agree with TRBD1. The trim removed 1 base at V and 4 bases at J, leaving 9 bases unmatched. The CDR3 has 17 residues. Germline assignment: CDR1 SGHAT and CDR2 FQNNGV.

The chain couples TRBV18 to TRBJ2-3, with a possible D match to TRBD1 (6 bases). Trimming stripped 10 bases from V and 5 bases from J, with 16 bases between. This CDR3 region has 13 residues. In germline, CDR1 is KGHSH, CDR2 LQKENI. The CDR3 sequence: CATTALQGDTQYF. CDR3 DNA sequence: TGTGCCACTACAGCGTTACAGGGAGATACGCAGTATTTT.

This rearrangement joins TRBV18 to TRBJ2-3; D is unresolved. The V end lost 3 bases, the J end lost 0 bases, and 7 bases lay between the germline ends. The CDR3 is made up of 14 amino acids. Per the germline V gene, CDR1 is KGHSH and CDR2 is LQKENI. CDR3 loop: CASSPLPSTDTQYF. CDR3 DNA: TGTGCCAGCTCACCTCTCCCTAGCACAGATACGCAGTATTTT.

The chain uses TRBV5-5 and TRBJ2-2; 9 bases map to TRBD2. Germline loops: CDR1 SGHKS, CDR2 YYEKEE (reference sequence). The CDR3 contains 16 residues. V was clipped by 3 bases and J by 4 bases; unmatched bases: 7. As DNA, the CDR3 is TGTGCCAGCAGCTCGGCGGGGGGGGCCGCCACCGGGGAGCTGTTTTTT. This codes for CASSSAGGAATGELFF.

The sample holds a few counts of this clone. The V gene is TRBV6-5, the J gene TRBJ1-5; no clear D gene. This CDR3 has 15 amino acids. V was pared by 7 bases and J by 1 base, with 14 bases between. CDR1 is MNHEY and CDR2 is SVGAGI in the germline V gene. CDR3: CASKGEGSSNQPQHF. In DNA form, the CDR3 reads TGTGCCAGCAAAGGAGAGGGTTCAAGCAATCAGCCCCAGCATTTT.

The chain is built from TRBV24-1 and TRBJ1-5, with 7 bases fitting TRBD1. The CDR3 spans 18 residues. Germline values: CDR1 KGHDR, CDR2 SFDVKD. The V gene end was trimmed by 5 bases and the J gene end by 4 bases; junction bases not matched to a gene: 16. The CDR3 spells CATSVPTEGGTENQPQHF. As DNA, the CDR3 is TGTGCCACCAGTGTTCCCACGGAGGGCGGGACAGAAAATCAGCCCCAGCATTTT.

This clone showed up just a few times. This chain uses TRBV14 with TRBJ2-5; D ambiguous. This CDR3 contains 14 residues. V dropped 1 base and J dropped 2 bases, with 8 bases sitting between them. In germline, CDR1 is SGHDN, CDR2 FVKESK. For the CDR3, the DNA is TGTGCCAGCAGCCAAGGGTACAGACAAGAGACCCAGTACTTC. Protein sequence: CASSQGYRQETQYF.

The gene calls are TRBV21-1 and TRBJ2-3; TRBD2, the D gene given by the table, was not confirmed from the DNA. TRBV21-1 is tagged as a pseudogene. The CDR3 is 19 amino acids. CDR3 in DNA: TGTGCCAGCAGCAAAGGGTCTGGGACTAGCGGGGGGGTCGCAGATACCAAGTATTTT. Residues: CASSKGSGTSGGVADTKYF.

The CDR3 sequence: CASSKVDYRGGDTEAFF. The CDR3 DNA is TGTGCCAGCAGCAAGGTCGACTACAGGGGCGGTGACACTGAAGCTTTCTTT. V gene TRBV21-1 combines with J gene TRBJ1-1; TRBD1 is the table's D call and was not checked against the DNA. TRBV21-1 is labeled a pseudogene. This CDR3 region has 17 residues.

This sequence joins TRBV10-3 and TRBJ2-7; tentatively, D is TRBD1 (5 bases). The CDR3 spans 13 residues. Germline CDR1 and CDR2: ENHRY and SYGVKD. V lost 7 bases to trimming and J lost 6 bases, with 16 bases between them. The CDR3 nucleotides are TGTGCCATCACTCCGACAGTCGGTACCGAGCAGTACTTC. It specifies CAITPTVGTEQYF.

The V call is TRBV19, the J call TRBJ1-6, with 7 bases aligning to TRBD1. CDR1 is LNHDA and CDR2 is SQIVND in the germline V gene (reference sequence). The trim removed 9 bases at V and 10 bases at J, leaving 12 bases unmatched. The CDR3 loop spans 14 amino acids. DNA of the CDR3: TGTGCCAGCCAGAGACAGGGAGTTGAATCACCCCTCCACTTT. This codes for CASQRQGVESPLHF.

This rearrangement joins TRBV6-5 to TRBJ2-1, with 10 positions matching TRBD2. CDR1 and CDR2 from the germline V gene are MNHEY and SVGAGI. The CDR3 has 15 amino acids. The junction had 3 bases not matched to a gene; V was cut back by 5 bases and J by 2 bases. CDR3 sequence (DNA): TGTGCCAGCAGTCGGAGCGGGGGGGCCTACAATGAGCAGTTCTTC. Translating gives CASSRSGGAYNEQFF.

The chain combines TRBV29-1 with TRBJ2-1; a weak D match, TRBD1 (5 bases). V gave up 4 bases and J gave up 7 bases, with 14 bases separating them. CDR1 SQVTM and CDR2 ANQGSEA come from the germline V gene. The CDR3 runs 13 residues. The CDR3 coding sequence is TGCAGCGTTGGGGTAGACAGTTGGAATGAGCAGTTCTTC. It translates to CSVGVDSWNEQFF.

The V call is TRBV10-2, the J call TRBJ2-1; TRBD1 matches 7 bases. V was pared by 8 bases and J by 4 bases, with 5 bases of the junction left unmatched. Germline CDR1 and CDR2: WSHSY and SAAADI. The CDR3 runs 13 residues. The CDR3 region is CASRDSSYNEQFF. CDR3 DNA sequence: TGCGCCAGCCGGGACAGTTCGTACAATGAGCAGTTCTTC.

This sequence joins TRBV3-1 (or the pseudogene TRBV3-2) and TRBJ2-3; 11 positions match TRBD2. The J segment lost 7 bases and the V segment lost 4 bases, leaving 7 bases of the junction unmatched. The germline V gene has CDR1 LGHDT and CDR2 YNNKEL (reference sequence). This CDR3 region has 15 residues. The CDR3: CASSRLAGGQHTQYF. The DNA of the CDR3 is TGTGCCAGCAGCCGCCTAGCGGGGGGCCAACATACGCAGTATTTT.

V and J are TRBV2 and TRBJ2-7; 10 bases match TRBD2. The trim removed 2 bases at V and 4 bases at J, leaving 8 bases unmatched. Germline V gene sequence: CDR1 SNHLY, CDR2 FYNNEI. The CDR3 length is 16 residues. The CDR3 DNA reads as TGTGCCAGCAGTGAAAGGTCGATAGCGGGGGGTTACGAGCAGTACTTC. Protein: CASSERSIAGGYEQYF.

The rearrangement joins TRBV10-1 to TRBJ2-1; 12 positions agree with TRBD1. The V gene's germline CDR1 is WNHNN and CDR2 SYGVQD (reference sequence). The CDR3 loop spans 16 amino acids. The ends lost 8 bases at V and 9 bases at J; junction bases unmatched: 14. The CDR3 sequence is CASGYLRDRGPSEQFF. CDR3 nucleotide sequence: TGCGCCAGCGGCTACCTCAGGGACAGGGGGCCGAGTGAGCAGTTCTTC.

The rearrangement links TRBV10-1 to TRBJ2-2; 11 bases line up with TRBD1. The CDR3 length is 15 residues. The germline CDR1 and CDR2 sequences are WNHNN and SYGVQD (reference sequence). The trim removed 5 bases at V and 4 bases at J, leaving 3 bases unmatched. DNA for the CDR3: TGCGCCAGCAGTAAAGGACAGGGGGCCACCGGGGAGCTGTTTTTT. The encoded protein is CASSKGQGATGELFF.

The gene calls are TRBV19 and TRBJ2-3, with 10 bases lining up with TRBD2. The CDR3 has 12 amino acids. The trim removed 3 bases at V and 15 bases at J, leaving 6 bases unmatched. Per the germline V gene, CDR1 is LNHDA and CDR2 is SQIVND (reference sequence). The DNA of the CDR3 is TGTGCCAGTAGTATGGGACTAGCGCCGTATTATTTT. Translating gives CASSMGLAPYYF.

The chain carries TRBV7-6 and TRBJ2-2; TRBD2 aligns across 7 bases. The germline V gene has CDR1 SGHVS and CDR2 FNYEAQ. V lost 2 bases to trimming and J lost 1 base; unmatched junction nucleotides: 7. The CDR3 has 17 residues. The CDR3 region has the DNA TGTGCCAGCAGCTTAATGTTCCAGCGGGGGAACACCGGGGAGCTGTTTTTT. Amino acids: CASSLMFQRGNTGELFF.

This sequence joins TRBV7-6 and TRBJ2-3; 9 bases line up with TRBD1. The CDR3 totals 15 residues. Trimming cost V 5 bases and J 0 bases; bases outside gene matches: 3. Germline lookup yields CDR1 SGHVS and CDR2 FNYEAQ. The CDR3, as DNA: TGTGCCAGCAGCCCAGGGACAGGGAGCACAGATACGCAGTATTTT. Protein product: CASSPGTGSTDTQYF. The variable domain in full, completed from reference TRBV7-6 and TRBJ2-3, reads GAGVSQSPRYKVTKRGQDVALRCDPISGHVSLYWYRQALGQGPEFLTYFNYEAQQDKSGLPNDRFSAERPEGSISTLTIQRTEQRDSAMYRCASSPGTGSTDTQYFGPGTRLTVL.